The clone carrying this T cell receptor beta chain showed up many times. Its specificity is not known. Germline-derived CDR1 and CDR2 are SGHDN and FVKESK. The CDR3 is 12 amino acids. Trimming shortened V by 6 bases and J by 4 bases, and 8 bases separated the two germline ends. The data originate from a study of T-cell reconstitution after alpha-beta-depleted transplantation in children. Study-level points and caveats: Diversity and T-cell counts at one year after transplant derived mostly from new T cells.

Preparation of the TCRbeta library was carried out with unique molecular identifiers. TCRdb re-derived calls from the PCR reads in MiXCR, one entry per CDR3 protein. The sample shows fewer than 700,000 distinct CDR3 sequences, over 10% of them seen only once. The chain couples TRBV14 to TRBJ2-3; D perhaps matches TRBD1 (6 bases). The receptor comes from a male patient younger than 18 who had a stem cell transplant for acute myeloid leukemia, so the T cells may come from the graft donor. Source: PBMCs, mostly from graft donor cells, taken 360 days after TCRalphabeta/CD19-depleted stem cell transplant. Written as DNA, the CDR3 is TGTGCCAGCAGGGCAGGGGCAGATACGCAGTATTTT. As protein: CASRAGADTQYF.